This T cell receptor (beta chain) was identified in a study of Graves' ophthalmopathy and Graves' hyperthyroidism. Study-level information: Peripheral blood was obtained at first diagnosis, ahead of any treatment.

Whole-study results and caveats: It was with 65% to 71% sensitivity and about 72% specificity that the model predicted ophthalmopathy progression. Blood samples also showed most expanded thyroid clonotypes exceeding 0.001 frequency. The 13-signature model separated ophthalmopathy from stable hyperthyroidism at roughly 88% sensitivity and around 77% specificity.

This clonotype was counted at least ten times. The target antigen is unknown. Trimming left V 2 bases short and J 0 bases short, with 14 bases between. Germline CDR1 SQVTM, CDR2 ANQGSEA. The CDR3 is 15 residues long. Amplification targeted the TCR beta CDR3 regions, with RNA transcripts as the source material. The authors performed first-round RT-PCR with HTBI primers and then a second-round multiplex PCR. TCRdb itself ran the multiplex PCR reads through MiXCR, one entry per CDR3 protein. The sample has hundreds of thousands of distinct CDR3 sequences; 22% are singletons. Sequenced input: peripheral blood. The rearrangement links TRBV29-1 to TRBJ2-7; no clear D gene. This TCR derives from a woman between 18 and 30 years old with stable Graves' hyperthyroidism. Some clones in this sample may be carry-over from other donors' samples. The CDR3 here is CSVEPAEASSYEQYF. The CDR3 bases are TGCAGCGTTGAACCTGCTGAGGCCAGCTCCTACGAGCAGTACTTC.